These 23 T cell receptor beta chains share one sample of origin, sequenced in a study of CD8 T cells in Susac syndrome. cDNA came from approximately 0.5 to 1 ug RNA primed by random hexamers. Each CDR3 protein is one row after TCRdb ran MiXCR on the immunoSEQ multiplex PCR reads. This sample has about 110,000 distinct CDR3 sequences, with approximately 94% found just once. The sequenced material came from CD8+ T cells from PBMCs. These TCRs come from a human donor with Susac syndrome.

This clonotype turned up a few times. The chain has TRBV29-1 and TRBJ2-2, with 9 bases matching TRBD2. The V gene's germline CDR1 is SQVTM and CDR2 ANQGSEA. J was trimmed by 7 bases and V by 4 bases; bases with no gene match: 4. The length of the CDR3 is 13 residues. The CDR3 coding sequence is TGCAGCGTTGGGACTAGCGAAGGCGGGGAGCTGTTTTTT. Protein: CSVGTSEGGELFF.

The V gene is TRBV27, the J gene TRBJ2-4; 7 nucleotides agree with TRBD1. This CDR3 spans 17 amino acids. CDR1 and CDR2 (germline): MNHEY, SMNVEV (reference sequence). With 5 bases clipped from V and 0 bases from J, the junction kept 10 bases outside the gene matches. The CDR3 DNA is TGTGCCAGCAGTGGTCGACAGACAGGGCTAGCCAAAAACATTCAGTACTTC. Translation: CASSGRQTGLAKNIQYF.

This chain links TRBV27 with TRBJ2-3; the D is unclear. Germline CDR1 reads MNHEY; CDR2 reads SMNVEV (reference sequence). This CDR3 is 11 amino acids long. The germline V and J ends were trimmed by 6 bases and 2 bases, with 3 bases remaining between them. CDR3 region: CASRLTDTQYF. CDR3 DNA: TGTGCCAGCAGGCTCACAGATACGCAGTATTTT.

This clonotype has just one count. The V call is TRBV4-3, the J call TRBJ2-7, with 8 bases aligning to TRBD1. Trimming took 2 bases from V and 7 from J; bases not matched to a gene: 7. The CDR3 runs 14 residues. In germline, CDR1 is LGHNA, CDR2 YSLEER. This chain's CDR3 is CASSQLQGAREQYF. Here the CDR3 DNA reads TGCGCCAGCAGCCAACTTCAGGGGGCGAGGGAGCAGTACTTC.

J is TRBJ2-5 and V is TRBV2; 8 bases fit TRBD2. The germline V gene encodes CDR1 SNHLY and CDR2 FYNNEI. Unmatched junction bases numbered 5, after V lost 7 bases and J lost 1 base. This CDR3 contains 14 residues. The DNA for the CDR3 is TGTGCCAGCACGGTAGCGGGGTCCCAAGAGACCCAGTACTTC. It specifies CASTVAGSQETQYF. Looking up the rest from reference TRBV2 and TRBJ2-5 gives the full variable domain: EPEVTQTPSHQVTQMGQEVILRCVPISNHLYFYWYRQILGQKVEFLVSFYNNEISEKSEIFDDQFSVERPDGSNFTLKIRSTKLEDSAMYFCASTVAGSQETQYFGPGTRLLVL.

This chain connects TRBV20-1 to TRBJ1-3; D possibly corresponds to TRBD1 (6 bases). The CDR3 contains 17 residues. V lost 5 bases to trimming and J lost 0 bases, with 20 bases between them. From germline, CDR1 is DFQATT and CDR2 SNEGSKA (reference sequence). The chain's CDR3 is CSAPVRGRTASGNTIYF. For the CDR3, the DNA is TGCAGTGCTCCCGTTCGGGGGAGGACAGCCTCTGGAAACACCATATATTTT.

This chain uses TRBV9 with TRBJ2-5; TRBD1 matches 8 bases. The ends lost 1 base at V and 4 bases at J; junction bases unmatched: 6. From germline, CDR1 is SGDLS and CDR2 YYNGEE. This CDR3 comprises 15 residues. The CDR3 bases are TGTGCCAGCAGCGTACTCCCAGGGGGCGTAGAGACCCAGTACTTC. It encodes CASSVLPGGVETQYF.

The chain employs TRBV24-1 and TRBJ2-5; possible D gene TRBD2, 6 bases. Germline assignment: CDR1 KGHDR and CDR2 SFDVKD. V was shortened by 4 bases and J by 3 bases, with 11 bases between the two germline ends. The CDR3 is made up of 14 amino acids. The CDR3 DNA follows: TGTGCCACCAGTGACCCGGGACTTGAAGAGACCCAGTACTTC. It is translated as CATSDPGLEETQYF.

The chain employs TRBV4-1 and TRBJ1-1, with 9 bases aligning to TRBD1. Germline V gene lookup returns CDR1 MGHRA and CDR2 YSYEKL. The CDR3 length is 11 residues. Losses at the gene ends were 4 bases for V and 10 bases for J; bases not matched to a gene: 1. Here the CDR3 reads CASSPGQGAFF. The DNA for the CDR3 is TGCGCCAGCAGCCCGGGACAGGGAGCTTTCTTT.

The rearrangement uses TRBV2 and TRBJ1-2, with TRBD1 matching 9 bases. Germline-derived CDR1 and CDR2 are SNHLY and FYNNEI. The CDR3 is made up of 13 amino acids. V lost 11 bases to trimming and J lost 2 bases; unmatched junction nucleotides: 6. This CDR3 is CAGGQGGNYGYTF. CDR3 in DNA: TGTGCCGGGGGACAGGGCGGCAACTATGGCTACACCTTC.

This chain uses TRBV5-4 with TRBJ2-7; 8 bases agree with TRBD2. Germline values: CDR1 SGHNT, CDR2 YYREEE (reference sequence). After removal of 0 bases from V and 2 bases from J, the junction contained 7 bases not matched to a gene. The CDR3 has 16 residues. This CDR3 is CASSLGTSGGTYEQYF. CDR3 coding DNA: TGTGCCAGCAGCTTGGGAACCAGCGGGGGAACCTACGAGCAGTACTTC.

The chain links TRBV9 to TRBJ2-5; a weak D match, TRBD1 (5 bases). The V end was cut by 3 bases, the J end by 5 bases, with 11 bases between. The germline V gene has CDR1 SGDLS and CDR2 YYNGEE. There are 13 residues in the CDR3. The CDR3 DNA is TGTGCCAGCAGCGCGCAGGGTGCGGAGACCCAGTACTTC. Translated: CASSAQGAETQYF.

Only one count was recorded for this clonotype. The chain is built from TRBV2 and TRBJ1-1; D gene ambiguous. V was shortened by 2 bases and J by 4 bases, with 8 bases between the two germline ends. CDR3 length equals 13 residues. Germline-derived CDR1 and CDR2 are SNHLY and FYNNEI. This CDR3 is CASSETSSTEAFF. The CDR3 DNA reads TGTGCCAGCAGTGAAACGTCAAGCACTGAAGCTTTCTTT.

This chain's CDR3 is CASKQGSSPLHF. The DNA of the CDR3 is TGCGCCAGCAAGCAAGGGAGCTCACCCCTCCACTTT. The chain is built from TRBV5-1 and TRBJ1-6; D gene unclear. Germline values: CDR1 SGHRS, CDR2 YFSETQ. V shed 6 bases and J shed 10 bases, with 11 bases lying between them. The CDR3 extends over 12 amino acids. Filled out from reference TRBV5-1 and TRBJ1-6, the complete variable domain reads KAGVTQTPRYLIKTRGQQVTLSCSPISGHRSVSWYQQTPGQGLQFLFEYFSETQRNKGNFPGRFSGRQFSNSRSEMNVSTLELGDSALYLCASKQGSSPLHFGNGTRLTVT.

The chain couples TRBV6-5 to TRBJ1-2; maybe TRBD1 (5 bases). Trimming removed 2 bases from V and 7 bases from J, with 11 bases in between. Per the germline V gene, CDR1 is MNHEY and CDR2 is SVGAGI. The CDR3 extends over 13 amino acids. The DNA of the CDR3 is TGTGCCAGCAGTTACGGGGCACGGACTGGCTACACCTTC. This translates into CASSYGARTGYTF.

The chain recombines TRBV15 with TRBJ2-3, with TRBD1 as a possible D gene (6 bases). V lost 6 bases and J lost 0, with 7 bases in between. CDR1 and CDR2 (germline): LNHNV, YYDKDF (reference sequence). CDR3 length: 13 amino acids. CDR3 protein: CATSDRSTDTQYF. In DNA form, the CDR3 reads TGTGCCACCAGTGACAGGAGCACAGATACGCAGTATTTT.

The V call is TRBV9, the J call TRBJ2-1; D possibly uses TRBD1 or TRBD2 (5 bases each). The CDR3 is made up of 11 amino acids. The V gene's germline CDR1 is SGDLS and CDR2 YYNGEE. Between the trimmed V and J ends, which lost 5 bases and 9 bases, there was a span of 9 bases. The CDR3, as DNA: TGTGCCAGCAGGTCGGGGCCTGAGCAGTTCTTC. This translates into CASRSGPEQFF.

The chain links TRBV9 to TRBJ2-3; either TRBD1 or TRBD2 may fit D (7 bases each). V lost 4 bases to trimming and J lost 2 bases, with 20 bases between them. Germline V gene lookup returns CDR1 SGDLS and CDR2 YYNGEE. The CDR3 has 17 residues. The CDR3 bases are TGTGCCAGCAGCCCGAGGGGGCGGGAGACTTCCACAGATACGCAGTATTTT. Its protein product is CASSPRGRETSTDTQYF.

In this sample, this clonotype turned up once. The chain links TRBV3-1 to TRBJ2-7, with D possibly being TRBD1 or TRBD2 (5 bases each). The CDR3 sequence is 15 residues long. Trimming removed 3 bases from V and 3 bases from J, with 15 bases in between. Germline V gene data show CDR1 as LGHDT and CDR2 as YNNKEL (reference sequence). In DNA, the CDR3 is TGTGCCAGCAGCCAGGGGACGGATGACCTCTACGAGCAGTACTTC. Protein sequence: CASSQGTDDLYEQYF.

V and J are TRBV20-1 and TRBJ2-1; D possibly corresponds to TRBD2 (5 bases). The V and J ends lost 0 bases and 0 bases respectively, with 9 bases between them. The CDR3 contains 15 residues. Germline V CDR1 and CDR2: DFQATT, SNEGSKA (reference sequence). This CDR3 is CSAREDFVSYNEQFF. The CDR3 DNA is TGCAGTGCTAGAGAGGACTTTGTCTCCTACAATGAGCAGTTCTTC.

This clonotype was picked up one time. The chain joins TRBV10-2 to TRBJ1-1; TRBD1 matches 9 bases. CDR3 length: 14 residues. Germline values: CDR1 WSHSY, CDR2 SAAADI. V dropped 5 bases and J dropped 5; count of bases not matched to a gene: 6. Here the CDR3 DNA reads TGCGCCAGCAGTCGAGACAGGGGGAATACTGAAGCTTTCTTT. Translating it yields CASSRDRGNTEAFF.

With respect to this clonotype: The junction differs from germline at one of its ends, possibly a read error. The chain uses TRBV12-3 or TRBV12-4 and TRBJ1-1, with TRBD1 as a possible D gene (5 bases). The CDR3 is made up of 11 amino acids. CDR3 bases: TGTGCCAGCAGTTTGGGAGGGACCGGGGACTTT. Amino acids: CASSLGGTGDF.

V gene TRBV15 combines with J gene TRBJ1-1; D is possibly TRBD1 (5 bases). The germline CDR1 and CDR2 sequences are LNHNV and YYDKDF (reference sequence). CDR3 length: 16 amino acids. V shed 5 bases and J shed 1 base, with 17 bases lying between them. This chain's CDR3 is CATSSPEGRPNTEAFF. CDR3 DNA sequence: TGTGCCACCAGCTCCCCTGAGGGGAGGCCGAACACTGAAGCTTTCTTT. Supplemented by reference TRBV15 and TRBJ1-1, the full variable domain reads DAMVIQNPRYQVTQFGKPVTLSCSQTLNHNVMYWYQQKSSQAPKLLFHYYDKDFNNEADTPDNFQSRRPNTSFCFLDIRSPGLGDTAMYLCATSSPEGRPNTEAFFGQGTRLTVV.